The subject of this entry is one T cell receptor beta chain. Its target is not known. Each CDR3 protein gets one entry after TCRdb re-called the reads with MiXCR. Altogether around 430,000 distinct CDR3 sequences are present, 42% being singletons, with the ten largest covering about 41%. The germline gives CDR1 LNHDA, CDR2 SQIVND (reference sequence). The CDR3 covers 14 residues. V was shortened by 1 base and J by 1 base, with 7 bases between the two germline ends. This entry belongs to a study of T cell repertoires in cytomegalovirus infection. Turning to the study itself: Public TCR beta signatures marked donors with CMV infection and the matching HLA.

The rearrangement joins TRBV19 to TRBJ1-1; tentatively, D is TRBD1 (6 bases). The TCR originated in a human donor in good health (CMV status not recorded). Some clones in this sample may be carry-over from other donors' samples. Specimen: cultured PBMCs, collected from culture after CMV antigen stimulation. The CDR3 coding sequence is TGTGCCAGTAGTATAGGACAGGCGAACACTGAAGCTTTCTTT. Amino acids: CASSIGQANTEAFF.